Included here is one T cell receptor (beta chain) sequence, with context. Its antigen is not identified. This entry is derived from a study of T cell responses to AZD1222 COVID-19 vaccine. Regarding the study as a whole: In the spike-specific TCR repertoire, nearly half reportedly target unmutated variant regions. CD4 TCRs covered the whole spike, strongest at regions 160-218 and 743-854.

Trimming cost V 4 bases and J 5 bases, with 12 bases left between them. The CDR3 length is 15 residues. Per the germline V gene, CDR1 is SNHLY and CDR2 is FYNNEI. Produced via immunoSEQ multiplex PCR; TCRdb's table is partial and in-frame only. The sample has some 100,000 clones, around 87% seen once. This chain uses TRBV2 with TRBJ1-6; TRBD1 is a possible D gene (6 bases). This material consisted of peripheral blood, taken on day 0 of MenACWY control vaccination. The clonotype comes from an adult in good health. The CDR3 reads CASSATGTNNSPLHF. DNA for the CDR3: TGTGCCAGCAGTGCAACCGGGACAAATAATTCACCCCTCCACTTT.